The present TCR beta chain was sequenced within a study of T cell repertoires in cytomegalovirus infection. Study-wide context: Indicated by public TCR beta signatures were CMV infection and matching HLA type.

Overall study findings and caveats: Accumulated public TCR beta family frequency recognized individuals carrying CMV together with the relevant HLA.

TCRdb re-called the reads with MiXCR, one entry per CDR3 protein. The profile covers 250,000 to 300,000 distinct CDR3 sequences, with 20% to 25% appearing a single time and approximately 20% taken by the ten largest. Trimming shortened V by 3 bases and J by 7 bases, and 12 bases separated the two germline ends. Germline CDR1 and CDR2: SGHTA and FQGNSA. The CDR3 contains 13 residues. The sample holds many counts of this clonotype. The antigen remains undetermined. The source material was cultured PBMCs, sampled from culture after CMV antigen stimulation. V is TRBV7-2 and J is TRBJ1-1; D is possibly TRBD1 (6 bases). The sequence came from a human donor in good health (CMV status not recorded). Some clones in this sample may be carry-over from other donors' samples. As DNA, the CDR3 is TGTGCCAGCAGCTTGAGGGGGTTTGATGAAGCTTTCTTT. The encoded protein is CASSLRGFDEAFF. Looking up the rest from reference TRBV7-2 and TRBJ1-1 gives the full variable domain: GAGVSQSPSNKVTEKGKDVELRCDPISGHTALYWYRQSLGQGLEFLIYFQGNSAPDKSGLPSDRFSAERTGGSVSTLTIQRTQQEDSAVYLCASSLRGFDEAFFGQGTRLTVV.